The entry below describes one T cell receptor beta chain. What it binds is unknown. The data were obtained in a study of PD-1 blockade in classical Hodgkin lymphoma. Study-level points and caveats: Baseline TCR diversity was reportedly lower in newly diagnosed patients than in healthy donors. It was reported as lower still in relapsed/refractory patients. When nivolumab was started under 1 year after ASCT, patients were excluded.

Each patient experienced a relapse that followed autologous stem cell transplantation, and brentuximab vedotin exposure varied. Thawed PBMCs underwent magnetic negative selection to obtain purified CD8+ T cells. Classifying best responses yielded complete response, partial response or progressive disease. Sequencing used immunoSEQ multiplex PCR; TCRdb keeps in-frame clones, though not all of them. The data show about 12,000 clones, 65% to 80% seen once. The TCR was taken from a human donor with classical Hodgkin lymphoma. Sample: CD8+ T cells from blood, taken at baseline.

CDR3 amino acids: CSVVISASGGDGYTF. For the CDR3, the DNA is TGCAGCGTTGTCATCTCGGCCTCCGGAGGTGATGGCTACACCTTC. V usage is TRBV29-1 and J usage is TRBJ1-2; D is uncertain. The CDR3 length is 15 residues. Germline V gene sequence: CDR1 SQVTM, CDR2 ANQGSEA. Trimming shortened V by 4 bases and J by 6 bases, and 21 bases separated the two germline ends. Together with reference TRBV29-1 and TRBJ1-2, the CDR3 gives the full variable domain: SAVISQKPSRDICQRGTSLTIQCQVDSQVTMMFWYRQQPGQSLTLIATANQGSEATYESGFVIDKFPISRPNLTFSTLTVSNMSPEDSSIYLCSVVISASGGDGYTFGSGTRLTVV.